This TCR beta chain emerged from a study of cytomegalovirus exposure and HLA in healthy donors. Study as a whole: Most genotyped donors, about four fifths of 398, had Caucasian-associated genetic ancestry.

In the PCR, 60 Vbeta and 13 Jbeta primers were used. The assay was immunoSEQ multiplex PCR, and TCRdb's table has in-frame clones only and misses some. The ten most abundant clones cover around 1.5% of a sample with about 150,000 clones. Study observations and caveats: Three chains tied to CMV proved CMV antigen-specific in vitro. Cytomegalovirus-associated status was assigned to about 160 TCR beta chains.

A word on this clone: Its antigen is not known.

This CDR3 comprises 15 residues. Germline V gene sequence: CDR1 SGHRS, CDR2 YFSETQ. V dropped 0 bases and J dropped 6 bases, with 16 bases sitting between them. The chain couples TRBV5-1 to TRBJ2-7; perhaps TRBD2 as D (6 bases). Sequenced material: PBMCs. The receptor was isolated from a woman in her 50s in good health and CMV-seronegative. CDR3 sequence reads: CASSLAPGAQGEQYF. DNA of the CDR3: TGCGCCAGCAGCTTGGCCCCGGGAGCTCAGGGCGAGCAGTACTTC.